The entry below describes one T cell receptor beta chain. What it binds is unknown. The data were obtained in a study of T-cell reconstitution after alpha-beta-depleted transplantation in children. The study's findings and limits: TCRbeta diversity was high at day 60 in some patients (a result of surviving recipient T cells and thymic progenitors). There were reportedly several hundred expanded graft clones from which alpha-beta T cells came about two months after transplant. T-cell numbers and diversity one year post-transplant derived largely from freshly generated T cells.

The TCRbeta library was prepared with unique molecular identifiers. TCRdb passed the PCR reads through MiXCR, listing each CDR3 protein once. The sample yields approximately 800,000 distinct CDR3 sequences, less than 20% seen once. Germline V gene data show CDR1 as SGHDT and CDR2 as YYEEEE. The CDR3 consists of 19 residues. V lost 5 bases to trimming and J lost 4 bases; unmatched junction nucleotides: 14. The specimen comprised PBMCs, mostly from graft donor cells, sampled 360 days after TCRalphabeta/CD19-depleted stem cell transplant. This sequence joins TRBV5-6 and TRBJ2-3; 15 bases fit TRBD2. The receptor was isolated from a male patient between 5 and 17 years old who had a stem cell transplant for acute lymphoblastic leukemia, so the T cells may come from the graft donor. In DNA form, the CDR3 reads TGTGCCAGCAGTTTCAGGGTCGGGACTAGCGGGAGGAGGGCAGATACGCAGTATTTT. It codes for CASSFRVGTSGRRADTQYF. Variable domain in full (rest from reference TRBV5-6 and TRBJ2-3): DAGVTQSPTHLIKTRGQQVTLRCSPKSGHDTVSWYQQALGQGPQFIFQYYEEEERQRGNFPDRFSGHQFPNYSSELNVNALLLGDSALYLCASSFRVGTSGRRADTQYFGPGTRLTVL.